Listed here are 8 T cell receptor beta chains from one sample, sequenced in a study of blood T cell repertoires in COVID-19. The data were produced by immunoSEQ multiplex PCR, yet TCRdb's version contains in-frame clones alone and is incomplete. The repertoire holds 120,000 to 150,000 clones, 65% to 85% seen once, with 5% in the top ten. Sequencing input: peripheral blood. Receptors were obtained from a woman aged 45-60 years with acute or convalescent COVID-19.

The gene calls are TRBV6-6 and TRBJ1-5, with D maybe TRBD1 (5 bases). Germline V gives CDR1 MNHNY, CDR2 SVGAGI (reference sequence). The ends were cut back, 5 bases at V and 7 bases at J, with 15 bases in the middle. There are 14 residues in the CDR3. The CDR3 DNA reads TGTGCCAGCAGTACCCAGGGTGACCAACAGCCCCAGCATTTT. This translates into CASSTQGDQQPQHF.

This chain uses TRBV7-9 with TRBJ2-2, with 8 nucleotides matching TRBD2. The CDR3 totals 16 residues. The germline CDR1 and CDR2 sequences are SEHNR and FQNEAQ (reference sequence). V lost 5 bases and J lost 6; bases outside the gene matches: 11. CDR3 amino acids: CASSPLAGGASGELFF. CDR3 nucleotide sequence: TGTGCCAGCAGCCCCCTGGCCGGGGGGGCCTCCGGGGAGCTGTTTTTT.

The J gene is TRBJ2-3, the V gene TRBV29-1, with D unclear. The CDR3 is made up of 11 amino acids. Germline V CDR1 and CDR2: SQVTM, ANQGSEA. Between the trimmed V and J ends, which lost 4 bases and 3 bases, there was a span of 5 bases. The CDR3 region is CSVGVTDTQYF. The CDR3 bases are TGCAGCGTTGGAGTAACAGATACGCAGTATTTT.

The J gene is TRBJ2-3, the V gene TRBV18; 14 positions agree with TRBD2. Germline CDR1 and CDR2: KGHSH and LQKENI. The CDR3 sequence is 17 residues long. With 2 bases clipped from V and 5 bases from J, the junction kept 6 bases outside the gene matches. As DNA, the CDR3 is TGTGCCAGCTCACCAATGACTAGCGGGGGGGCCGGAGATACGCAGTATTTT. It specifies CASSPMTSGGAGDTQYF. Filled out from reference TRBV18 and TRBJ2-3, the complete variable domain reads NAGVMQNPRHLVRRRGQEARLRCSPMKGHSHVYWYRQLPEEGLKFMVYLQKENIIDESGMPKERFSAEFPKEGPSILRIQQVVRGDSAAYFCASSPMTSGGAGDTQYFGPGTRLTVL.

The chain joins TRBV5-6 to TRBJ2-1; tentatively, D is TRBD1 (5 bases). Germline CDR1 is SGHDT and CDR2 is YYEEEE. V lost 6 bases and J lost 7, with 8 bases in between. The length of the CDR3 is 11 residues. CDR3 loop: CASKGLNEQFF. The CDR3, as DNA: TGTGCCAGCAAGGGGCTTAATGAGCAGTTCTTC.

The chain employs TRBV7-9 and TRBJ2-7; 10 bases line up with TRBD1. CDR1 and CDR2 (germline): SEHNR, FQNEAQ (reference sequence). V gave up 5 bases and J gave up 3 bases; unmatched junction bases: 10. This CDR3 comprises 16 residues. The CDR3 coding sequence is TGTGCCAGCAGCCCGAGGGCGGGACAGGGGTTCTACGAGCAGTACTTC. This gives the protein CASSPRAGQGFYEQYF.

V gene TRBV15 combines with J gene TRBJ2-7, with 9 bases matching TRBD2. Unmatched junction bases numbered 13, after V lost 9 bases and J lost 4 bases. This CDR3 contains 15 residues. Germline lookup yields CDR1 LNHNV and CDR2 YYDKDF (reference sequence). This chain's CDR3 is CATGGISGGNYEQYF. The CDR3 DNA reads as TGTGCCACAGGAGGAATTAGCGGGGGAAATTACGAGCAGTACTTC.

V usage is TRBV6-5 and J usage is TRBJ2-7; D is unclear. Germline CDR1 and CDR2: MNHEY and SVGAGI. The CDR3 sequence is 10 residues long. With 8 bases removed from V and 4 bases from J, the gap between germline ends came to 6 bases. DNA for the CDR3: TGTGCCAGCCAATTGTACGAGCAGTACTTC. As protein: CASQLYEQYF.